What follows are 23 T cell receptor beta chains derived from one specimen sequenced in a study of T cells in Graves' hyperthyroidism and ophthalmopathy. RNA transcripts gave rise to amplified TCR beta CDR3 regions. HTBI primers were employed in a first-round RT-PCR of the TCR CDR3. TCRdb re-analysed the multiplex PCR reads in MiXCR, keeping a single row per CDR3 protein. The sample shows 300,000 to 450,000 distinct CDR3 sequences, about 25% of them seen only once. What was sequenced was blood. Receptor source: a man aged 50-60 years with Graves' hyperthyroidism.

There are many counts of this clonotype. The CDR3: CASSLSGMNTEAFF. CDR3 DNA sequence: TGTGCCAGCAGTTTATCCGGTATGAACACTGAAGCTTTCTTT. The genes are TRBV28 and TRBJ1-1; D call uncertain. With 1 base removed from V and 0 bases from J, the gap between germline ends came to 6 bases. The CDR3 covers 14 residues. CDR1 and CDR2 (germline): MDHEN, SYDVKM.

This clonotype was counted ten times or more. The J gene is TRBJ2-7, the V gene TRBV11-2; D is undetermined. The length of the CDR3 is 15 residues. Germline loops: CDR1 SGHAT, CDR2 FQNNGV. Trimming took 5 bases from V and 2 from J, leaving 16 bases between them. The CDR3 bases are TGTGCCAGCAGCGACCATTTGGACCACACCTACGAGCAGTACTTC. Translation: CASSDHLDHTYEQYF.

This clonotype occurred many times. V and J are TRBV7-3 and TRBJ2-3; D is unresolved. Germline V CDR1 and CDR2: SGHTA, FQGTGA. Trimming removed 6 bases at V and 0 bases at J, with 7 bases between. The CDR3 is 13 residues long. CDR3 in amino acids: CASRSTSTDTQYF. The CDR3 DNA is TGTGCCAGCAGATCGACTAGCACAGATACGCAGTATTTT.

This clonotype was detected a few times. The rearrangement uses TRBV12-3 or TRBV12-4 and TRBJ1-2, with a possible D match to TRBD1 (5 bases). Trimming pared 3 bases from V and 6 bases from J, leaving 14 bases between. This CDR3 contains 14 residues. In nucleotides, the CDR3 is TGTGCCAGCAGTTTGGGGACTCAACGGGATGGCTACACCTTC. Translated: CASSLGTQRDGYTF.

Here the CDR3 reads CASSLGTEVYSYNEQFF. The CDR3 DNA reads as TGTGCCAGCAGTTTGGGGACAGAGGTTTACTCCTACAATGAGCAGTTCTTC. V and J are TRBV28 and TRBJ2-1; 7 bases map to TRBD1. Germline V gene data show CDR1 as MDHEN and CDR2 as SYDVKM. The V gene end was trimmed by 3 bases and the J gene end by 0 bases; junction bases not matched to a gene: 8. The CDR3 runs 17 residues.

Worth noting for this clonotype: One base away lies a much larger clone, so this may be a sequencing read error. The V call is TRBV28, the J call TRBJ2-5; TRBD1 is a possible D gene (5 bases). This CDR3 comprises 12 residues. The V end was cut by 3 bases, the J end by 7 bases, with 9 bases between. CDR1 and CDR2 from the germline V gene are MDHEN and SYDVKM. The CDR3 spells CASSFLGRTQYF. The CDR3 bases are TGTGCCAGCAGTTTCTTGGGGCGGACCCAGTACTTC.

The genes are TRBV25-1 and TRBJ2-1; TRBD2 matches at 11 bases. J lost 2 bases, V lost 1 base, and 1 base had no gene match. The CDR3 contains 16 residues. The V gene's germline CDR1 is MGHDK and CDR2 SYGVNS. CDR3 sequence reads: CASSEFSGGAYNEQFF. The CDR3 DNA reads TGTGCCAGCAGTGAATTTAGCGGGGGGGCCTACAATGAGCAGTTCTTC.

J is TRBJ2-7 and V is TRBV20-1; 7 bases agree with TRBD1. V trimming: 5 bases; J trimming: 5 bases; junction bases outside the gene matches: 9. There are 13 residues in the CDR3. Germline assignment: CDR1 DFQATT and CDR2 SNEGSKA (reference sequence). The CDR3 here is CSAYVQGLHEQYF. The CDR3 DNA reads TGCAGTGCTTATGTACAGGGGCTCCACGAGCAGTACTTC.

In its sample, this clonotype was seen many times. J is TRBJ2-7 and V is TRBV11-2, with a tentative D call TRBD2 (5 bases). The germline V gene encodes CDR1 SGHAT and CDR2 FQNNGV. Trimming shortened V by 5 bases and J by 6 bases, and 14 bases separated the two germline ends. This CDR3 is 13 amino acids long. The CDR3 bases are TGTGCCAGCAGCAAAAGCGGCAACCTCGAGCAGTACTTC. It specifies CASSKSGNLEQYF.

The chain recombines TRBV2 with TRBJ2-7; D perhaps matches TRBD1 (6 bases). The ends were cut back, 5 bases at V and 4 bases at J, with 15 bases in the middle. Germline V CDR1 and CDR2: SNHLY, FYNNEI. This CDR3 has 14 residues. The CDR3 reads CASSCQRTGYEQYF. For the CDR3, the DNA is TGTGCCAGCAGTTGCCAACGAACAGGGTACGAGCAGTACTTC. Full variable domain (remainder filled in from reference TRBV2 and TRBJ2-7): EPEVTQTPSHQVTQMGQEVILRCVPISNHLYFYWYRQILGQKVEFLVSFYNNEISEKSEIFDDQFSVERPDGSNFTLKIRSTKLEDSAMYFCASSCQRTGYEQYFGPGTRLTVT.

There are many counts of this clonotype. The chain joins TRBV2 to TRBJ2-7; D gene ambiguous. The germline CDR1 and CDR2 sequences are SNHLY and FYNNEI. This CDR3 is 14 amino acids long. Deletions cut 1 base from V and 0 bases from J, with 7 bases between. This CDR3 reads CASSEVGFSYEQYF. The CDR3 DNA is TGTGCCAGCAGTGAAGTCGGATTCTCCTACGAGCAGTACTTC. Using reference TRBV2 and TRBJ2-7 for the parts outside the CDR3, the full variable domain is EPEVTQTPSHQVTQMGQEVILRCVPISNHLYFYWYRQILGQKVEFLVSFYNNEISEKSEIFDDQFSVERPDGSNFTLKIRSTKLEDSAMYFCASSEVGFSYEQYFGPGTRLTVT.

The sample holds a few counts of this clonotype. The rearrangement joins TRBV10-3 to TRBJ2-3; D unclear. Germline CDR1 ENHRY, CDR2 SYGVKD. The ends were cut back, 4 bases at V and 2 bases at J, with 7 bases in the middle. The CDR3 length is 13 residues. CDR3 loop: CAISGTFTDTQYF. The CDR3, as DNA: TGTGCCATCAGTGGGACCTTCACAGATACGCAGTATTTT.

This clonotype has at least ten counts. The CDR3 region is CASSVWGDYNEQFF. CDR3 bases: TGTGCCAGCAGCGTATGGGGGGACTACAATGAGCAGTTCTTC. This chain connects TRBV3-1 to TRBJ2-1; TRBD2 might be the D (6 bases). V lost 5 bases and J 3 bases, leaving 11 bases between the germline ends. The germline V gene has CDR1 LGHDT and CDR2 YNNKEL (reference sequence). The CDR3 is 14 residues long.

This clonotype was observed a handful of times. The genes are TRBV5-1 and TRBJ2-7; possible D gene TRBD2, 5 bases. The CDR3 sequence is 15 residues long. CDR1 is SGHRS and CDR2 is YFSETQ in the germline V gene. V was clipped by 2 bases and J by 2 bases, with 14 bases between them. The CDR3 here is CASSFSLGVAYEQYF. CDR3 DNA sequence: TGCGCCAGCAGCTTTTCCCTGGGAGTCGCCTACGAGCAGTACTTC.

This clonotype has ten or more counts. The rearrangement links TRBV7-9 to TRBJ2-5; 7 positions match TRBD1. With V trimmed by 5 bases and J by 5 bases, 11 bases remained unmatched. Germline CDR1 is SEHNR and CDR2 is FQNEAQ (reference sequence). CDR3 size: 15 residues. The CDR3 nucleotides are TGTGCCAGCAGCAGAAAGGGACAGCCGGAGGAGACCCAGTACTTC. This sequence encodes CASSRKGQPEETQYF.

This clonotype was recorded at least ten times. The chain recombines TRBV7-3 with TRBJ2-7, with D possibly matching TRBD1 (6 bases). CDR1 and CDR2 from the germline V gene are SGHTA and FQGTGA. Trimming removed 4 bases at V and 3 bases at J, with 10 bases between. CDR3 size: 13 residues. CDR3 protein: CASSSQGSYEQYF. The DNA for the CDR3 is TGTGCCAGCAGCTCCCAGGGGAGCTACGAGCAGTACTTC. The full variable domain, completed using reference TRBV7-3 and TRBJ2-7, is GAGVSQTPSNKVTEKGKYVELRCDPISGHTALYWYRQSLGQGPEFLIYFQGTGAADDSGLPNDRFFAVRPEGSVSTLKIQRTERGDSAVYLCASSSQGSYEQYFGPGTRLTVT.

J is TRBJ1-5 and V is TRBV3-1, with D unclear. V was clipped by 3 bases and J by 6 bases, with 12 bases between them. The CDR3 spans 14 residues. Germline V gene sequence: CDR1 LGHDT, CDR2 YNNKEL (reference sequence). The CDR3 DNA reads TGTGCCAGCAGCCAGAGGGTCGGCGGTCAGCCCCAGCATTTT. Its protein product is CASSQRVGGQPQHF. Using reference TRBV3-1 and TRBJ1-5 for the parts outside the CDR3, the full variable domain is DTAVSQTPKYLVTQMGNDKSIKCEQNLGHDTMYWYKQDSKKFLKIMFSYNNKELIINETVPNRFSPKSPDKAHLNLHINSLELGDSAVYFCASSQRVGGQPQHFGDGTRLSIL.

V usage is TRBV12-3 or TRBV12-4 and J usage is TRBJ1-2, with TRBD1 matching 7 bases. Trimming at V came to 6 bases and at J to 2 bases, leaving 6 bases not matched to a gene. This CDR3 spans 14 amino acids. The CDR3 nucleotides read TGTGCCAGCAGGGAGACAGGGATGAACTATGGCTACACCTTC. Protein product: CASRETGMNYGYTF.

This clonotype has only a few counts. The CDR3 reads CASSFAGGGAKNIQYF. CDR3 coding DNA: TGTGCCAGCAGCTTTGCGGGAGGCGGGGCCAAAAACATTCAGTACTTC. V is TRBV5-4 and J is TRBJ2-4; TRBD2 agrees at 8 bases. Germline trimming cut 2 bases from V and 1 base from J; bases unmatched to any gene: 5. The CDR3 is made up of 16 amino acids. Germline values: CDR1 SGHNT, CDR2 YYREEE (reference sequence).

The chain combines TRBV5-1 with TRBJ2-7; D is perhaps TRBD1 or TRBD2 (5 bases each). Germline values: CDR1 SGHRS, CDR2 YFSETQ. With 0 bases removed from V and 5 bases from J, the gap between germline ends came to 15 bases. This CDR3 has 15 residues. The CDR3 region has the DNA TGCGCCAGCAGCTTGGGGGACCTCCGCTTGGACGAGCAGTACTTC. Its translation is CASSLGDLRLDEQYF.

The gene calls are TRBV20-1 and TRBJ2-5, with 8 bases matching TRBD2. The CDR3 totals 14 residues. Germline loops: CDR1 DFQATT, CDR2 SNEGSKA (reference sequence). Trimming at V came to 5 bases and at J to 5 bases, leaving 10 bases not matched to a gene. The CDR3: CSASIAGWVETQYF. The CDR3 DNA is TGCAGTGCTTCCATAGCGGGATGGGTGGAGACCCAGTACTTC.

In this sample, this clonotype turned up a few times. The V and J genes are TRBV12-3 or TRBV12-4 and TRBJ2-2; 9 nucleotides match TRBD2. The CDR3 is made up of 18 amino acids. Trimming at V came to 3 bases and at J to 4 bases, leaving 12 bases not matched to a gene. This CDR3 is CASSFGGTSLEPTGELFF. The CDR3 coding sequence is TGTGCCAGCAGTTTCGGGGGGACTAGCTTAGAGCCCACCGGGGAGCTGTTTTTT.

This clonotype has a handful of counts. The chain joins TRBV10-3 to TRBJ2-3, with 11 bases identical to TRBD2. Germline CDR1 reads ENHRY; CDR2 reads SYGVKD. This CDR3 is built from 15 residues. V dropped 6 bases and J dropped 0; count of bases not matched to a gene: 2. The CDR3 sequence is CAIRGLAASTDTQYF. In DNA, the CDR3 is TGTGCCATCAGGGGACTAGCGGCTAGCACAGATACGCAGTATTTT.